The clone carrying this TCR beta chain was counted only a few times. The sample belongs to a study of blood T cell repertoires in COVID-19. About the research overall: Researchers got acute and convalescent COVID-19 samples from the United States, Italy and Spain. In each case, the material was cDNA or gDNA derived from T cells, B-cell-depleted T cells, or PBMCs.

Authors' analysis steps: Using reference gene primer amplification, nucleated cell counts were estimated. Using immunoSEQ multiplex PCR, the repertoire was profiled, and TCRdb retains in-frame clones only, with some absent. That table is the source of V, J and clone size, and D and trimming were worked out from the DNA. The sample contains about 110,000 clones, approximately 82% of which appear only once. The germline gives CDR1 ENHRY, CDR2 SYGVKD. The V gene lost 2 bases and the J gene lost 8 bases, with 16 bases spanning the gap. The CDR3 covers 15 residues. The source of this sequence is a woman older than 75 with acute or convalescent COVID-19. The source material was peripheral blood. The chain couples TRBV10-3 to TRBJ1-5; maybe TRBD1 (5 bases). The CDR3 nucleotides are TGTGCCATCAGTGAGCACGGGACGGAGGGTGAGCCCCAGCATTTT. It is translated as CAISEHGTEGEPQHF.